Listed below are T cell receptor beta chains from one sample, sequenced in a study of B cell selection in AIRE deficiency. Measured with immunoSEQ multiplex PCR; TCRdb has only the in-frame clones, and not every one. The data contain 20,000 to 25,000 clones, less than 95% of them singletons. The material sequenced was Tregs sorted from PBMCs. These receptors all stem from a human donor with AIRE deficiency. CDR3s include the opening cysteine and the closing phenylalanine or tryptophan. The order of the fields is CDR3 protein, CDR3 DNA, D gene, V gene, clone size, J gene. The D gene is left open where the match is weak. Where a row states a size, it is once, few, many or the class of an expanded clone; other rows omit it.

CASSYPETDQPQHF,TGTGCCAGCAGTTACCCGGAGACAGACCAGCCCCAGCATTTT,.,TRBV6-6,few,TRBJ1-5
CASSLLTDRGQFF,TGCGCCAGCAGCCTACTGACGGACAGAGGGCAGTTCTTC,.,TRBV5-1,.,TRBJ2-1
CASSEHMFRRGLEEYEQYF,TGTGCCAGCAGTGAACACATGTTTCGTCGGGGACTAGAGGAGTACGAGCAGTACTTC,TRBD2,TRBV5-5,.,TRBJ2-7
CASSLYGGTYRLSNQPQHF,TGTGCCAGCAGTTTATATGGAGGGACATACCGACTTAGCAATCAGCCCCAGCATTTT,.,TRBV28,few,TRBJ1-5
CASSLDTGELFF,TGTGCCAGCAGCTTAGACACCGGGGAGCTGTTTTTT,.,TRBV7-9,.,TRBJ2-2
CASGPRRMGAGYTF,TGTGCTAGTGGTCCCCGTCGAATGGGGGCCGGCTACACCTTC,.,TRBV12-5,.,TRBJ1-2
CASGLAQGFGGQPQHF,TGTGCTAGTGGTTTGGCCCAGGGGTTTGGGGGTCAGCCCCAGCATTTT,.,TRBV12-5,.,TRBJ1-5
CASSQSPGVYYEQYF,TGTGCCAGCAGCCAAAGTCCGGGAGTTTACTACGAGCAGTACTTC,.,TRBV7-2,.,TRBJ2-7
CASSLTTGTGGANEQFF,TGTGCCAGCAGTTTAACGACCGGGACAGGGGGCGCGAATGAGCAGTTCTTC,TRBD1,TRBV6-7,.,TRBJ2-1
CASSQRAKGGLNTEAFF,TGTGCCAGCAGCCAACGGGCCAAGGGTGGGTTGAACACTGAAGCTTTCTTT,.,TRBV7-2,.,TRBJ1-1
CASTPGQVSYEQYF,TGTGCCAGCACCCCGGGACAGGTCTCCTACGAGCAGTACTTC,TRBD1,TRBV28,.,TRBJ2-7
CASSRGQGEAGANVLTF,TGTGCCAGCAGCCGTGGACAGGGGGAGGCTGGGGCCAACGTCCTGACTTTC,TRBD1,TRBV7-8,.,TRBJ2-6
CASSPDRGPYEQYF,TGTGCCAGCAGCCCCGACAGAGGGCCCTACGAGCAGTACTTC,.,TRBV7-2,.,TRBJ2-7
CASSDPYGYTF,TGTGCCAGCAGTGACCCCTATGGCTACACCTTC,.,TRBV28,.,TRBJ1-2
CAIMGPLKTQYF,TGTGCCATCATGGGGCCTCTGAAGACCCAGTACTTC,.,TRBV10-3,.,TRBJ2-5
CASSSAQGTAGELFF,TGTGCCAGTAGCTCAGCCCAAGGGACGGCCGGGGAGCTGTTTTTT,.,TRBV19,.,TRBJ2-2
CASSLSRPNEKLFF,TGTGCCAGCAGCCTGTCGCGACCTAATGAAAAACTGTTTTTT,.,TRBV5-5,.,TRBJ1-4
CASSPVNEKLFF,TGTGCCAGCAGTCCCGTTAATGAAAAACTGTTTTTT,.,TRBV11-3,.,TRBJ1-4
CASSAHGTGNNQPQHF,TGTGCCAGCAGCGCGCACGGGACAGGTAATAATCAGCCCCAGCATTTT,TRBD1,TRBV6-6,.,TRBJ1-5
CASSLGLYTDTQYF,TGTGCCAGCAGCTTGGGGCTATACACAGATACGCAGTATTTT,.,TRBV13,.,TRBJ2-3
CASSYRGNNEQFF,TGTGCCAGCAGCTACAGGGGGAACAATGAGCAGTTCTTC,TRBD1,TRBV5-4,.,TRBJ2-1
CASSIGGSYEQYF,TGTGCCAGTAGTATAGGAGGCTCCTACGAGCAGTACTTC,.,TRBV19,.,TRBJ2-7
CASSFLGDYNEQFF,TGTGCCAGCAGTTTCTTGGGGGACTACAATGAGCAGTTCTTC,.,TRBV28,.,TRBJ2-1
CASRRPKVLHEKLFF,TGTGCCAGCCGTCGGCCCAAGGTTCTACATGAAAAACTGTTTTTT,.,TRBV27,.,TRBJ1-4
CASSPRGTRPYLNTGELFF,TGTGCCAGCAGCCCGAGGGGGACTCGACCCTACTTGAACACCGGGGAGCTGTTTTTT,.,TRBV7-2,.,TRBJ2-2
CAISEPGWGGELFF,TGTGCCATCAGTGAGCCCGGGTGGGGCGGGGAGCTGTTTTTT,.,TRBV10-3,.,TRBJ2-2
CASSLAGTGAYEQYF,TGTGCCAGCAGCTTGGCCGGGACAGGGGCCTACGAGCAGTACTTC,TRBD1,TRBV5-4,.,TRBJ2-7
CASSPGAEGYTF,TGTGCCAGCTCCCCCGGGGCGGAGGGCTACACCTTC,.,TRBV18,.,TRBJ1-2
CASSVGLGRGHMNTEAFF,TGTGCCAGCAGCGTAGGCCTAGGGAGGGGGCACATGAACACTGAAGCTTTCTTT,TRBD1,TRBV9,.,TRBJ1-1